A selection of T cell receptor beta chains follows, all from one sample in a study of blood T cell repertoires in COVID-19. TCRdb's table, derived via immunoSEQ multiplex PCR, lists solely in-frame clones and lacks some. The sample yields 110,000 or so clones, roughly 81% seen once. Sequencing input: peripheral blood. All receptors derive from a human donor in a cohort sampled during active COVID-19. Each CDR3 is given without its conserved first and last residue.

11 | TRBJ2-4 | TRBV12-3/TRBV12-4 | ASTGGAKNIQY
12 | TRBJ2-1 | TRBV7-3 | ASSLFGAIDEQF
10 | TRBJ1-2 | TRBV28 | ASSTREWGYT
14 | TRBJ1-5 | TRBV3-1/TRBV3-2 | ASSQGDRGSNQPQH
14 | TRBJ2-7 | TRBV28 | ASSLSTSGSSYEQY
13 | TRBJ2-6 | TRBV10-3 | AISEEGTGARVLT
12 | TRBJ1-3 | TRBV3-1/TRBV3-2 | ASSQGLSGNTIY
13 | TRBJ2-3 | TRBV11-3 | ASSFRTGVGDTQY
14 | TRBJ1-2 | TRBV7-9 | ASSTGTPGRSYGYT
11 | TRBJ1-2 | TRBV24-1 | ATSDKGGAGYT
13 | TRBJ1-3 | TRBV9 | ASSGVREGGNTIY
10 | TRBJ2-7 | TRBV7-9 | ASSDISYEQY
12 | TRBJ1-2 | TRBV27 | ASSSMTGTYGYT
14 | TRBJ2-7 | TRBV7-9 | ASSLLLTGSLNEQY
13 | TRBJ2-1 | TRBV2 | ASRRSESSYNEQF
10 | TRBJ2-7 | TRBV6-6 | ASSIRGLEQY
12 | TRBJ2-3 | TRBV15 | ASGGRDDTDTQY
12 | TRBJ1-5 | TRBV7-2 | ASSYGTANQPQH
13 | TRBJ1-2 | TRBV4-1 | ASSQPGRAIYGYT
11 | TRBJ1-2 | TRBV24-1 | ATSDETGHGYT